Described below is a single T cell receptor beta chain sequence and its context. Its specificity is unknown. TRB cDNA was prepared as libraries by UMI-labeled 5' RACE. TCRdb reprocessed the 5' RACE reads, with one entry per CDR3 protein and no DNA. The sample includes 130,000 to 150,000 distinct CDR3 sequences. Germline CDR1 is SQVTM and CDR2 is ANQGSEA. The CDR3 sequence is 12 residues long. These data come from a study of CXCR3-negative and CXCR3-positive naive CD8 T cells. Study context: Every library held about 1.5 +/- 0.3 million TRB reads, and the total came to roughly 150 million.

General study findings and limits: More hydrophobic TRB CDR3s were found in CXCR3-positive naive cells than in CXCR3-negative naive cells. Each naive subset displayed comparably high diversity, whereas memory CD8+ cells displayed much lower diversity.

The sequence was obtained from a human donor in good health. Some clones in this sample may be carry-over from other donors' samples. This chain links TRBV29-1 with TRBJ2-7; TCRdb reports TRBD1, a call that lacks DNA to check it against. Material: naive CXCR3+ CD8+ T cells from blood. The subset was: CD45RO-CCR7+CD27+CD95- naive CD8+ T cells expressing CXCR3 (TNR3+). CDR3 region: CSGAGDSYEQYF.